This entry is about one T cell receptor (beta chain). The Seattle patients joined while their infection was active and were tracked longitudinally afterward. Under the authors' procedure: The assay estimated nucleated cells by amplifying reference gene primers. Measured with immunoSEQ multiplex PCR; TCRdb has only the in-frame clones, and not every one. The DNA gave D and trimming, while V, J and clone size come from that table. This sample has 200,000 to 250,000 clones, with about four fifths found just once. The CDR3 runs to 15 residues. The J segment lost 1 base and the V segment lost 4 bases, leaving 6 bases of the junction unmatched. Germline V gene data show CDR1 as SGHDT and CDR2 as YYEEEE. The sample comes from a study of blood T cell repertoires in COVID-19. Overall study context: In each case, the material was cDNA or gDNA derived from T cells, B-cell-depleted T cells, or PBMCs.

The sequenced material came from peripheral blood. The receptor was isolated from an elderly woman with COVID-19, enrolled during active disease. The chain joins TRBV5-6 to TRBJ1-1, with 8 positions matching TRBD1. Written as DNA, the CDR3 is TGTGCCAGCAGCCCCCGGGACAGGTGGAACACTGAAGCTTTCTTT. Encoded protein: CASSPRDRWNTEAFF. Combining the CDR3 with reference TRBV5-6 and TRBJ1-1 gives the whole variable domain DAGVTQSPTHLIKTRGQQVTLRCSPKSGHDTVSWYQQALGQGPQFIFQYYEEEERQRGNFPDRFSGHQFPNYSSELNVNALLLGDSALYLCASSPRDRWNTEAFFGQGTRLTVV.